The 23 T cell receptor beta chains below all came from one sample that was sequenced in a study of blood T cell repertoires in COVID-19. The data were produced by immunoSEQ multiplex PCR, yet TCRdb's version contains in-frame clones alone and is incomplete. Of 250,000 to 300,000 clones detected, 84% appear once; the ten largest clones hold roughly 4%. Source material: PBMCs or T cells enriched from blood (not recorded which). The receptors derive from a young man with acute COVID-19.

V usage is TRBV28 and J usage is TRBJ2-7; TRBD2 matches 7 bases. V lost 5 bases and J lost 3; bases outside the gene matches: 7. The germline V gene encodes CDR1 MDHEN and CDR2 SYDVKM. This CDR3 has 14 amino acids. CDR3 residues: CASSPRGILYEQYV. In nucleotides, the CDR3 is TGTGCCAGCAGTCCGCGGGGGATCCTCTACGAGCAGTACGTC.

This clone was seen only once. The V call is TRBV29-1, the J call TRBJ1-2; no reliable D call. Germline V gene sequence: CDR1 SQVTM, CDR2 ANQGSEA. There are 14 residues in the CDR3. V was pared by 3 bases and J by 8 bases, with 19 bases between. The CDR3 DNA is TGCAGCGTTGAGGTATCGGCGGGATGGGGAGGCTACACCTTC. Its translation: CSVEVSAGWGGYTF.

This clone was seen only a few times. CDR3 sequence (DNA): TGTGCCAGCAGCTTAGACATTAACTATAATTCACCCCTCCACTTT. Translation gives CASSLDINYNSPLHF. The gene calls are TRBV7-6 and TRBJ1-6; no definite D call. The CDR3 is made up of 15 amino acids. CDR1 is SGHVS, CDR2 FNYEAQ, per germline. Trimming removed 1 base at V and 3 bases at J, with 7 bases between.

The chain couples TRBV7-2 to TRBJ2-5, with a tentative D call TRBD1 (6 bases). In germline, CDR1 is SGHTA, CDR2 FQGNSA. The CDR3 loop spans 13 amino acids. V was trimmed by 7 bases and J by 2 bases, leaving 11 bases between them. CDR3 coding DNA: TGTGCCAGCACCGAACAGGGACAAGAGACCCAGTACTTC. This encodes CASTEQGQETQYF. The full variable domain, its missing parts supplied by reference TRBV7-2 and TRBJ2-5, is GAGVSQSPSNKVTEKGKDVELRCDPISGHTALYWYRQSLGQGLEFLIYFQGNSAPDKSGLPSDRFSAERTGGSVSTLTIQRTQQEDSAVYLCASTEQGQETQYFGPGTRLLVL.

This clone was seen a handful of times. The genes are TRBV2 and TRBJ2-2; D is perhaps TRBD1 (5 bases). CDR3 length: 13 residues. From germline, CDR1 is SNHLY and CDR2 FYNNEI. Trimming took off 5 bases at V and 3 bases at J, with 7 bases between the two ends. This chain's CDR3 is CASSPGYTGELFF. The DNA for the CDR3 is TGTGCCAGCAGTCCAGGGTACACCGGGGAGCTGTTTTTT.

The gene calls are TRBV14 and TRBJ2-2, with D uncertain. Germline loops: CDR1 SGHDN, CDR2 FVKESK. V lost 2 bases, J lost 5 bases, and 6 bases lay in between. The CDR3 loop spans 13 amino acids. The CDR3 region is CASSQLLTGELFF. The DNA for the CDR3 is TGTGCCAGCAGCCAATTATTAACCGGGGAGCTGTTTTTT.

J is TRBJ2-6 and V is TRBV18; no firm D call. Germline CDR1 is KGHSH and CDR2 is LQKENI. This CDR3 has 16 residues. V was cut by 3 bases and J by 0 bases, with 9 bases left in between. CDR3: CASSPTTNSGANVLTF. CDR3 coding DNA: TGTGCCAGCTCACCCACTACGAACTCTGGGGCCAACGTCCTGACTTTC.

This clone came up once. The chain couples TRBV21-1 to TRBJ2-1; the D call TRBD1 from the table was never checked on the DNA. TRBV21-1 is a pseudogene. This CDR3 has 17 residues. This chain's CDR3 is CASSKTRDREFYNEQFF. Written as DNA, the CDR3 is TGTGCCAGCAGCAAAACACGGGACAGGGAATTCTACAATGAGCAGTTCTTC.

The gene calls are TRBV20-1 and TRBJ1-2; a weak D match, TRBD1 (6 bases). Trimming removed 3 bases from V and 7 bases from J, with 18 bases in between. The CDR3 extends over 14 amino acids. Germline V lookup: CDR1 DFQATT, CDR2 SNEGSKA (reference sequence). The CDR3 reads CSASIPGDRGGYTF. CDR3 nucleotide sequence: TGCAGTGCTAGTATACCAGGGGATAGGGGTGGCTACACCTTC.

In the case of this clone: The junction and the germline gene differ at one end; a read error may be behind it. V and J are TRBV5-1 and TRBJ2-1; D is perhaps TRBD2 (5 bases). The CDR3 runs 13 residues. Germline assignment: CDR1 SGHRS and CDR2 YFSETQ. The CDR3 is CASSSLRTNEQFF. The CDR3 DNA reads as TGTGCCAGCAGCTCCCTCCGGACTAATGAGCAGTTCTTC.

V and J are TRBV12-5 and TRBJ2-1; 13 bases are shared with TRBD2. The CDR3 runs 13 residues. V lost 6 bases to trimming and J lost 9 bases; unmatched junction nucleotides: 2. Germline CDR1 and CDR2: LGHNT and FRNRAP. The CDR3 DNA reads as TGTGCTAGTGGCGGACTAGCGGGAGTTGAGCAGTTCTTC. Its protein is CASGGLAGVEQFF. The full variable domain, in which reference TRBV12-5 and TRBJ2-1 provide the parts outside the CDR3, is DARVTQTPRHKVTEMGQEVTMRCQPILGHNTVFWYRQTMMQGLELLAYFRNRAPLDDSGMPKDRFSAEMPDATLATLKIQPSEPRDSAVYFCASGGLAGVEQFFGPGTRLTVL.

The chain uses TRBV11-2 and TRBJ1-1, with TRBD1 matching over 7 bases. CDR1 is SGHAT, CDR2 FQNNGV, per germline. CDR3 length equals 14 residues. The ends lost 5 bases at V and 1 base at J; junction bases unmatched: 4. DNA of the CDR3: TGTGCCAGCAGCACCGGGACAGCGAACACTGAAGCTTTCTTT. Amino acids: CASSTGTANTEAFF.

This sequence joins TRBV10-3 and TRBJ2-1; perhaps TRBD2 as D (5 bases). V shed 2 bases and J shed 7 bases, with 18 bases lying between them. The CDR3 sequence is 16 residues long. Germline V lookup: CDR1 ENHRY, CDR2 SYGVKD. This CDR3 is CAISEPGTGTRNEQFF. The CDR3 nucleotides are TGTGCCATCAGTGAGCCGGGAACGGGAACTCGGAATGAGCAGTTCTTC.

V is TRBV11-2 and J is TRBJ1-4; 7 bases map to TRBD1. CDR3 size: 15 residues. Per the germline V gene, CDR1 is SGHAT and CDR2 is FQNNGV. Germline trimming cut 5 bases from V and 3 bases from J; bases unmatched to any gene: 6. The CDR3 DNA reads TGTGCCAGCAGCGCGCGACAGGGCTCTAATGAAAAACTGTTTTTT. Amino acid sequence: CASSARQGSNEKLFF.

Concerning this clone: Other DNA sequences in this sample translate to the same CDR3. This chain joins TRBV12-3 or TRBV12-4 and TRBJ2-5; a possible D gene is TRBD1 (6 bases). The V end lost 2 bases, the J end lost 5 bases, and 9 bases lay between the germline ends. The CDR3 extends over 13 amino acids. CDR3 sequence reads: CASSLSGVETQYF. The CDR3 DNA reads as TGTGCCAGCAGTTTATCAGGGGTGGAGACCCAGTACTTC.

This chain joins TRBV5-6 and TRBJ2-2; possibly TRBD2 for D (5 bases). The germline V gene has CDR1 SGHDT and CDR2 YYEEEE. The CDR3 is 13 residues long. V lost 4 bases and J 6 bases, leaving 10 bases between the germline ends. The CDR3 here is CASSLLRAGELFF. CDR3 sequence (DNA): TGTGCCAGCAGCCTTCTGAGGGCCGGGGAGCTGTTTTTT.

A few counts support this clone. The chain links TRBV6-5 to TRBJ1-1; perhaps TRBD1 as D (6 bases). The CDR3 runs 15 residues. Trimming left V 7 bases short and J 5 bases short, with 20 bases between. Germline V gene sequence: CDR1 MNHEY, CDR2 SVGAGI. In nucleotides, the CDR3 is TGTGCCAGCACCCAGGGGTACAGATCCAATACTGAAGCTTTCTTT. This sequence encodes CASTQGYRSNTEAFF.

The rearrangement joins TRBV30 to TRBJ1-4, with 8 bases lining up with TRBD1. The CDR3 runs 15 residues. With 6 bases clipped from V and 8 bases from J, the junction kept 14 bases outside the gene matches. From germline, CDR1 is GTSNPN and CDR2 SVGIG (reference sequence). Here the CDR3 DNA reads TGTGCCTGCTCCGGACAGGGAGGCCTTTTCGAAAAACTGTTTTTT. It is translated as CACSGQGGLFEKLFF.

The V gene is TRBV6-4, the J gene TRBJ1-6; the D gene is possibly TRBD1 (5 bases). The CDR3 contains 13 residues. Germline CDR1 and CDR2: MRHNA and SNTAGT. The V end was cut by 7 bases, the J end by 5 bases, with 9 bases between. DNA of the CDR3: TGTGCCAGCAAGGGGTCGGATAATTCACCCCTCCACTTT. It encodes CASKGSDNSPLHF.

This clone was counted only a few times. The chain links TRBV7-8 to TRBJ2-5; D gene ambiguous. V lost 1 base to trimming and J lost 5 bases, with 11 bases between them. The germline V gene has CDR1 SGHVS and CDR2 FQNEAQ. The CDR3 has 14 amino acids. CDR3 coding DNA: TGTGCCAGCAGCTTAGTTGGGTTGGGCGAGACCCAGTACTTC. Its protein is CASSLVGLGETQYF.

The chain carries TRBV2 and TRBJ1-3; TRBD1 matches at 8 bases. CDR3 length: 15 residues. Germline V gives CDR1 SNHLY, CDR2 FYNNEI. V was pared by 4 bases and J by 2 bases, with 4 bases of the junction left unmatched. The CDR3 bases are TGTGCCAGCAGTGGACAGGGGCTAACTGGAAACACCATATATTTT. Its translation: CASSGQGLTGNTIYF.

This chain uses TRBV18 with TRBJ1-1, with unresolved D. Per germline, CDR1 KGHSH and CDR2 LQKENI. CDR3 length: 13 amino acids. Trimming stripped 4 bases from V and 4 bases from J, with 10 bases between. CDR3 residues: CASSRRVGTEAFF. CDR3 DNA sequence: TGTGCCAGCTCACGGAGGGTGGGCACTGAAGCTTTCTTT.

The J gene is TRBJ1-1, the V gene TRBV19, with a tentative D call TRBD1 (6 bases). Trimming stripped 6 bases from V and 2 bases from J, with 22 bases between. CDR1 is LNHDA, CDR2 SQIVND, per germline (reference sequence). The length of the CDR3 is 17 residues. CDR3 nucleotides: TGTGCCAGTAGCACCCGGACGCGCGGGGGCGGCAACACTGAAGCTTTCTTT. Protein product: CASSTRTRGGGNTEAFF.